The 27 T cell receptor beta chains below come from one sample, sequenced in a study of human T cells and chemical hapten exposure. TCRdb re-called the RACE reads with MiXCR, one entry per CDR3 protein. The sample lists approximately 77,000 distinct CDR3 sequences; 12% to 15% were seen once. Time point noted: pre-sensitization, week 0. Specified treatment: therapeutic diphenylcyclopropenone sensitization with weekly scalp DPC. Specimen: whole blood, collected in connection with sensitization to the hapten diphenylcyclopropenone (DPC). These receptors all stem from a woman between 50 and 59 years old with alopecia areata. Some clones in this sample may be carry-over from other donors' samples.

The genes are TRBV7-8 and TRBJ2-4, with a weak D call TRBD2 (6 bases). The CDR3 is made up of 16 amino acids. V was trimmed by 5 bases and J by 0 bases, leaving 14 bases between them. Germline loops: CDR1 SGHVS, CDR2 FQNEAQ. CDR3 protein: CASSKRTTLAKNIQYF. The CDR3 DNA is TGTGCCAGCAGCAAACGGACTACGCTAGCCAAAAACATTCAGTACTTC.

The chain links TRBV7-9 to TRBJ1-1, with TRBD1 identical over 7 bases. V trimming: 3 bases; J trimming: 3 bases; junction bases outside the gene matches: 4. Germline CDR1 reads SEHNR; CDR2 reads FQNEAQ (reference sequence). The CDR3 length is 14 residues. CDR3 coding DNA: TGTGCCAGCAGCTTTACAGGGGTAGACACTGAAGCTTTCTTT. Its protein is CASSFTGVDTEAFF.

V and J are TRBV20-1 and TRBJ2-5; tentative D call: TRBD2 (6 bases). CDR3 length: 15 residues. V lost 1 base, J lost 5 bases, and 17 bases lay in between. The germline V gene has CDR1 DFQATT and CDR2 SNEGSKA (reference sequence). Written as DNA, the CDR3 is TGCAGTGCTAGAGCCGTCGGGAGAGATATGGAGACCCAGTACTTC. Translation: CSARAVGRDMETQYF.

CDR3 sequence reads: CATSTFEQITDTQYF. CDR3 coding DNA: TGTGCCACCAGTACTTTCGAGCAGATCACAGATACGCAGTATTTT. The V gene is TRBV15, the J gene TRBJ2-3; D not resolved. In germline, CDR1 is LNHNV, CDR2 YYDKDF (reference sequence). CDR3 length: 15 residues. V dropped 6 bases and J dropped 2 bases, with 15 bases sitting between them.

This clonotype has at least ten counts. The genes are TRBV19 and TRBJ1-5; D is unclear. Germline V gene lookup returns CDR1 LNHDA and CDR2 SQIVND (reference sequence). The CDR3 loop spans 16 amino acids. Between the trimmed V and J ends, which lost 10 bases and 1 base, there was a span of 20 bases. The CDR3 nucleotides read TGTGCCACTACTATGGGATTATCGCGGAGCAATCAGCCCCAGCATTTT. Encoded protein: CATTMGLSRSNQPQHF.

This chain connects TRBV7-2 to TRBJ2-5, with D unresolved. The V end was cut by 5 bases, the J end by 1 base, with 11 bases between. This CDR3 has 14 residues. Germline V lookup: CDR1 SGHTA, CDR2 FQGNSA. The CDR3 spells CASSPARGQETQYF. The CDR3, as DNA: TGTGCCAGCAGCCCCGCCCGAGGCCAAGAGACCCAGTACTTC.

On this clonotype itself: One end of the junction fails to match germline, which may point to a read error. V gene TRBV4-1 combines with J gene TRBJ2-7, with D possibly being TRBD1 (5 bases). Germline values: CDR1 MGHRA, CDR2 YSYEKL. CDR3 length: 14 residues. Here the CDR3 DNA reads TGCCCCAGCAGCCACCCTGGACAAATCTACGAGCAGTACTTC. This gives the protein CPSSHPGQIYEQYF.

This clonotype was counted only a few times. The chain couples TRBV29-1 to TRBJ2-7, with 9 bases that match TRBD2. V was pared by 7 bases and J by 4 bases, with 8 bases of the junction left unmatched. The CDR3 has 13 amino acids. Germline V gene sequence: CDR1 SQVTM, CDR2 ANQGSEA. This CDR3 reads CSALAGRFYEQYF. CDR3 DNA sequence: TGCAGCGCCCTAGCGGGACGGTTTTACGAGCAGTACTTC.

This clonotype was found a few times. The rearrangement uses TRBV29-1 and TRBJ2-5; TRBD1 matches at 8 bases. The V and J ends lost 2 bases and 4 bases, in that order; junction bases with no gene match: 6. CDR1 SQVTM and CDR2 ANQGSEA come from the germline V gene. This CDR3 is 14 amino acids long. The CDR3 here is CSVESDGQGETQYF. In nucleotides, the CDR3 is TGCAGCGTTGAATCCGATGGACAGGGAGAGACCCAGTACTTC.

In this sample, this clonotype turned up many times. The gene calls are TRBV7-9 and TRBJ2-1, with D possibly being TRBD2 (6 bases). CDR1 SEHNR and CDR2 FQNEAQ come from the germline V gene (reference sequence). The CDR3 is 16 residues long. Trimming left V 1 base short and J 4 bases short, with 14 bases between. The CDR3 loop reads CASSLEGRRGYNEQFF. The CDR3 bases are TGTGCCAGCAGCTTAGAGGGCAGGAGGGGATACAATGAGCAGTTCTTC.

This chain connects TRBV7-2 to TRBJ2-1; a possible D gene is TRBD2 (6 bases). V was pared by 4 bases and J by 4 bases, with 20 bases between. Germline CDR1 reads SGHTA; CDR2 reads FQGNSA. This CDR3 is 17 amino acids long. CDR3 loop: CASSSLGSGRTYNEQFF. The CDR3 DNA is TGTGCCAGCAGCTCACTGGGTAGCGGAAGAACTTACAATGAGCAGTTCTTC. The full variable domain, with the rest looked up from reference TRBV7-2 and TRBJ2-1, is GAGVSQSPSNKVTEKGKDVELRCDPISGHTALYWYRQSLGQGLEFLIYFQGNSAPDKSGLPSDRFSAERTGGSVSTLTIQRTQQEDSAVYLCASSSLGSGRTYNEQFFGPGTRLTVL.

The chain uses TRBV28 and TRBJ1-1; 11 bases fit TRBD1. This CDR3 is 14 amino acids long. CDR1 is MDHEN, CDR2 SYDVKM, per germline. V dropped 7 bases and J dropped 5; count of bases not matched to a gene: 6. The CDR3 spells CASIDGTGGTEAFF. CDR3 in DNA: TGTGCCAGCATCGACGGGACAGGGGGTACTGAAGCTTTCTTT. Looking up the rest from reference TRBV28 and TRBJ1-1 gives the full variable domain: DVKVTQSSRYLVKRTGEKVFLECVQDMDHENMFWYRQDPGLGLRLIYFSYDVKMKEKGDIPEGYSVSREKKERFSLILESASTNQTSMYLCASIDGTGGTEAFFGQGTRLTVV.

The V call is TRBV28, the J call TRBJ2-7; D possibly corresponds to TRBD1 (7 bases). V was cut by 6 bases and J by 3 bases, with 18 bases left in between. CDR3 size: 15 residues. Per the germline V gene, CDR1 is MDHEN and CDR2 is SYDVKM. The CDR3 DNA is TGTGCCAGCAGCCTTTGGCGGGACAGAGACTACGAGCAGTACTTC. Its translation: CASSLWRDRDYEQYF. The whole variable domain, remainder taken from reference TRBV28 and TRBJ2-7, is DVKVTQSSRYLVKRTGEKVFLECVQDMDHENMFWYRQDPGLGLRLIYFSYDVKMKEKGDIPEGYSVSREKKERFSLILESASTNQTSMYLCASSLWRDRDYEQYFGPGTRLTVT.

This clonotype showed up just a few times. The rearrangement uses TRBV7-2 and TRBJ2-4; the match to TRBD2 covers 11 bases. The germline gives CDR1 SGHTA, CDR2 FQGNSA. Trimming cost V 4 bases and J 0 bases; bases outside gene matches: 14. This CDR3 is 20 amino acids long. CDR3 coding DNA: TGTGCCAGCAGCTCGGAGCCTCAGGGACTAGCGGTGAAAGCCAAAAACATTCAGTACTTC. Translation: CASSSEPQGLAVKAKNIQYF.

This clonotype was recorded a few times. The gene calls are TRBV29-1 and TRBJ2-4, with D possibly matching TRBD2 (5 bases). Germline-derived CDR1 and CDR2 are SQVTM and ANQGSEA. The CDR3 is made up of 12 amino acids. Trimming cost V 6 bases and J 8 bases, with 14 bases left between them. The CDR3 loop reads CSVAEGIDIQYF. The CDR3 DNA follows: TGCAGCGTAGCCGAGGGAATAGACATTCAGTACTTC.

The J gene is TRBJ2-7, the V gene TRBV7-9; the match to TRBD2 covers 13 bases. This CDR3 is 17 amino acids long. Trimming removed 5 bases from V and 7 bases from J; junction bases left unmatched: 14. Germline lookup yields CDR1 SEHNR and CDR2 FQNEAQ (reference sequence). CDR3 sequence (DNA): TGTGCCAGCAGCCCAAACCCGGGACTAGCGGGAATATGGGAGCAGTACTTC. Translation: CASSPNPGLAGIWEQYF.

This clonotype appeared a few times. The chain employs TRBV29-1 and TRBJ2-5, with TRBD2 matching over 7 bases. Trimming took 7 bases from V and 4 from J; bases not matched to a gene: 6. The CDR3 runs 12 residues. Looked up from germline, CDR1 is SQVTM and CDR2 is ANQGSEA. The CDR3 spells CSARAGVETQYF. CDR3 sequence (DNA): TGCAGCGCGAGGGCGGGAGTAGAGACCCAGTACTTC.

At least ten counts were recorded for this clonotype. The rearrangement joins TRBV7-9 to TRBJ2-2; no clear D gene. The CDR3 runs 15 residues. In germline, CDR1 is SEHNR, CDR2 FQNEAQ (reference sequence). V was pared by 4 bases and J by 5 bases, with 14 bases between. CDR3 region: CASSSSSLGTGELFF. CDR3 bases: TGTGCCAGCAGCTCCAGTAGCCTGGGAACCGGGGAGCTGTTTTTT.

This clonotype turned up a few times. This rearrangement joins TRBV11-2 to TRBJ2-7; D gene unclear. Germline V gene sequence: CDR1 SGHAT, CDR2 FQNNGV. The CDR3 consists of 14 residues. Trimming shortened V by 2 bases and J by 9 bases, and 17 bases separated the two germline ends. The CDR3, as DNA: TGTGCCAGCAGCTTATTGGACCCCGAAGCGTGGCAGTACTTC. It specifies CASSLLDPEAWQYF.

This clonotype was seen only a few times. The chain employs TRBV4-1 and TRBJ2-4; D assignment may be TRBD1 or TRBD2 (5 bases each). CDR3 size: 14 residues. Trimming shortened V by 0 bases and J by 6 bases, and 9 bases separated the two germline ends. Germline lookup yields CDR1 MGHRA and CDR2 YSYEKL. CDR3 amino acids: CASSQDRDLNIQYF. CDR3 coding DNA: TGCGCCAGCAGCCAAGATAGGGACCTAAACATTCAGTACTTC.

A word on this clonotype: Mismatch with germline at one junction end may stem from a read error. The chain employs TRBV18 and TRBJ2-3; possible D gene TRBD1, 6 bases. Germline V gene lookup returns CDR1 KGHSH and CDR2 LQKENI. This CDR3 comprises 15 residues. As DNA, the CDR3 is TGTGTCAGCTCAAACAGGGCTTCGAGCACAGATACGCAGTATTTT. This gives the protein CVSSNRASSTDTQYF.

J is TRBJ1-5 and V is TRBV27; no clear D gene. This CDR3 has 13 residues. CDR1 is MNHEY, CDR2 SMNVEV, per germline (reference sequence). V dropped 4 bases and J dropped 6 bases, with 10 bases sitting between them. This chain's CDR3 is CASSYRAGQPQHF. The CDR3 bases are TGTGCCAGCAGTTACCGGGCTGGTCAGCCCCAGCATTTT.

The chain uses TRBV2 and TRBJ2-7, with TRBD2 matching 8 bases. J lost 1 base, V lost 9 bases, and 14 bases had no gene match. Per germline, CDR1 SNHLY and CDR2 FYNNEI. The CDR3 totals 16 residues. The CDR3 is CASDLQRESESYEQYF. The CDR3 DNA reads TGTGCCAGTGACCTCCAGCGGGAGTCTGAATCCTACGAGCAGTACTTC.

This clonotype was seen more than once but under ten times. This chain connects TRBV15 to TRBJ2-7, with TRBD2 matching 10 bases. This CDR3 has 15 residues. Germline V CDR1 and CDR2: LNHNV, YYDKDF (reference sequence). With V trimmed by 4 bases and J by 3 bases, 6 bases remained unmatched. DNA for the CDR3: TGTGCCACCAGCAAAGCAATAGCGGGGGGCTACGAGCAGTACTTC. Protein: CATSKAIAGGYEQYF.

This clonotype was seen a handful of times. The gene calls are TRBV29-1 and TRBJ1-1, with a weak D call TRBD1 (6 bases). V gave up 2 bases and J gave up 5 bases, with 9 bases separating them. There are 12 residues in the CDR3. Per the germline V gene, CDR1 is SQVTM and CDR2 is ANQGSEA. CDR3 loop: CSVETGMTEAFF. As DNA, the CDR3 is TGCAGCGTTGAAACAGGGATGACTGAAGCTTTCTTT.

This clonotype was detected only a few times. This chain links TRBV5-1 with TRBJ2-6, with 7 bases identical to TRBD1. With 4 bases clipped from V and 0 bases from J, the junction kept 7 bases outside the gene matches. This CDR3 region has 17 residues. Germline V lookup: CDR1 SGHRS, CDR2 YFSETQ. The CDR3 is CASSPRTGSSGANVLTF. DNA for the CDR3: TGCGCCAGCAGCCCCCGGACAGGCAGCTCTGGGGCCAACGTCCTGACTTTC.

This clonotype was observed a few times. The genes are TRBV20-1 and TRBJ2-3; 10 nucleotides line up with TRBD2. CDR3 size: 15 residues. Germline CDR1 and CDR2: DFQATT and SNEGSKA (reference sequence). The trim removed 5 bases at V and 1 base at J, leaving 6 bases unmatched. CDR3 bases: TGCAGTGCTGGTATAGCGGGAGGCCGCACAGATACGCAGTATTTT. Translating it yields CSAGIAGGRTDTQYF.